This T cell receptor beta chain is from a study of T cell repertoires in cytomegalovirus infection (dated by TCRdb to about 2019). Background on the whole study: Peptide stimulations targeted recently identified HLA-C-restricted CMV epitopes, whose presentation resists viral immunomodulation, together with well-studied HLA-B-restricted epitopes. Donor HLA type was relevant to the analysis, because carriage of CMV infection together with the matching HLA type was indicated by public TCR beta signatures. Findings and caveats that apply to the study as a whole: In both this cohort and an independent cohort of 352 donors, the cumulative frequency of public TCR beta family members distinguished carriers of CMV infection plus the relevant HLA type. The ex vivo response was dominated by HLA-C-restricted CMV-specific TCR beta clonotypes, which also provided the single most frequent clonotype in two of eight donors.

In the paper's terms, the treatment or condition label means: in vitro stimulation with specific CMV peptide epitopes to enrich CMV-specific T cells. From a lookup of the germline V gene, CDR1 and CDR2 are SGHDT and YYEEEE. The CDR3 has 17 amino acids, counting the end cysteine and phenylalanine. Solely the CDR3 DNA is kept, with 51 bases framed from the first base. On this clonotype: Its binding antigen is unknown. Relative to the germline gene, one junction end is altered; a read error may explain this.

The sample was run on an Illumina HiSeq 1500. TCRdb applied fastp at Q25 and MiXCR to the public reads, then kept only in-frame beta chains. All rows with the same CDR3 protein become a single entry with the most common DNA and genes. Here the sample has approximately 390,000 distinct CDR3 sequences; approximately 30% occur a single time. The ten most abundant clones make up less than 15% of the sample. Sequencing was performed on cultured PBMCs, taken from culture after CMV antigen stimulation. The TCR comes from a human donor in good health (CMV status not recorded). Some clones in this sample may be carry-over from other donors' samples. Here the chain combines TRBV5-6 and TRBJ2-5, and TRBD2 may be the D gene, going by 6 matching bases. CDR3 sequence: CDSSAIGGSINKETQYF. The base sequence is TGTGACAGCAGCGCGATTGGGGGGAGTATCAACAAAGAGACCCAGTACTTC. The CDR3, completed at both ends by the reference TRBV5-6 and TRBJ2-5 genes, gives the full variable domain DAGVTQSPTHLIKTRGQQVTLRCSPKSGHDTVSWYQQALGQGPQFIFQYYEEEERQRGNFPDRFSGHQFPNYSSELNVNALLLGDSALYLCDSSAIGGSINKETQYFGPGTRLLVL.